The clone carrying this T cell receptor beta chain came up many times. From the 5' RACE reads, TCRdb called clonotypes with MiXCR, one entry per CDR3 protein. The table has about 36,000 distinct CDR3 sequences, 10% seen once. The source of the sample is a study of neurological immune-mediated disorders. Germline V gene sequence: CDR1 LGHNA, CDR2 YNFKEQ. V was cut by 0 bases and J by 1 base, with 14 bases left in between. This CDR3 comprises 17 residues. Material: PBMCs. The sequence came from a woman under 40 with HTLV-1-associated myelopathy (HAM/TSP). V usage is TRBV4-2 and J usage is TRBJ2-3; D could derive from TRBD1 or TRBD2 (5 bases each). CDR3: CASSQDDTGPGTDTQYF. CDR3 in DNA: TGTGCCAGCAGCCAAGATGATACGGGACCAGGCACAGATACGCAGTATTTT.